The 11 T cell receptor beta chains below come from one sample, sequenced in a study of blood T cells in healthy people across ages. With a J-beta primer mix and a sample-barcoded 5' primer, a second PCR ran about 6 to 11 cycles. MiXCR, run by TCRdb on the 5' RACE reads, gives a single entry per CDR3 protein. Seen here are roughly 800,000 distinct CDR3 sequences, roughly 60% observed once, and the top ten hold around 20%. Sequenced sample: blood. Every receptor here comes from a young man in good health.

This chain connects TRBV24-1 to TRBJ2-1; 8 bases are a match to TRBD2. Germline trimming cut 1 base from V and 3 bases from J; bases unmatched to any gene: 1. This CDR3 region has 15 residues. Germline assignment: CDR1 KGHDR and CDR2 SFDVKD. The CDR3, as DNA: TGTGCCACCAGTGATTTTAGCGGGAACTACAATGAGCAGTTCTTC. The encoded protein is CATSDFSGNYNEQFF.

The J gene is TRBJ2-1, the V gene TRBV5-1; a weak D match, TRBD1 (5 bases). The length of the CDR3 is 14 residues. The V end lost 2 bases, the J end lost 8 bases, and 14 bases lay between the germline ends. The germline gives CDR1 SGHRS, CDR2 YFSETQ. The chain's CDR3 is CASSFDRARDEQFF. The CDR3 DNA is TGCGCCAGCAGCTTCGACAGAGCCAGGGATGAGCAGTTCTTC. Full variable domain (remainder filled in from reference TRBV5-1 and TRBJ2-1): KAGVTQTPRYLIKTRGQQVTLSCSPISGHRSVSWYQQTPGQGLQFLFEYFSETQRNKGNFPGRFSGRQFSNSRSEMNVSTLELGDSALYLCASSFDRARDEQFFGPGTRLTVL.

This clonotype has just a few counts. V and J are TRBV2 and TRBJ2-3; 8 bases align to TRBD2. The V segment lost 8 bases and the J segment 1 base; nucleotides outside the gene matches: 11. The length of the CDR3 is 16 residues. In germline, CDR1 is SNHLY, CDR2 FYNNEI. The CDR3 sequence: CASGPRTSLGTDTQYF. CDR3 nucleotide sequence: TGTGCCAGCGGACCCAGGACTAGCCTGGGCACAGATACGCAGTATTTT.

V usage is TRBV4-1 and J usage is TRBJ2-2; 11 bases map to TRBD1. This CDR3 region has 17 residues. The junction had 4 bases not matched to a gene; V was cut back by 3 bases and J by 1 base. Germline V gene lookup returns CDR1 MGHRA and CDR2 YSYEKL. The CDR3: CASSQLGQGGNTGELFF. CDR3 coding DNA: TGCGCCAGCAGCCAGCTGGGACAGGGGGGGAACACCGGGGAGCTGTTTTTT.

The rearrangement uses TRBV27 and TRBJ1-2; 8 bases fit TRBD1. Losses at the gene ends were 6 bases for V and 4 bases for J; bases not matched to a gene: 7. Germline CDR1 and CDR2: MNHEY and SMNVEV (reference sequence). This CDR3 contains 14 residues. The CDR3 nucleotides read TGTGCCAGCAGCGGGACAGGCTTTTCCTATGGCTACACCTTC. Translating gives CASSGTGFSYGYTF.

The gene calls are TRBV5-6 and TRBJ1-2; D ambiguous. CDR3 length: 11 amino acids. Germline V CDR1 and CDR2: SGHDT, YYEEEE. V was cut by 4 bases and J by 6 bases, with 7 bases left in between. The DNA of the CDR3 is TGTGCCAGCAGCGGGTCGAATGGCTACACCTTC. Protein sequence: CASSGSNGYTF.

This clonotype was found a few times. This chain connects TRBV7-8 to TRBJ2-7; D is unresolved. V was clipped by 5 bases and J by 7 bases, with 12 bases between them. Germline V gene sequence: CDR1 SGHVS, CDR2 FQNEAQ. The CDR3 spans 12 residues. The CDR3 spells CASSIHWSEQYF. For the CDR3, the DNA is TGTGCCAGCAGCATACACTGGAGTGAGCAGTACTTC.

This chain connects TRBV7-2 to TRBJ2-3, with TRBD1 matching over 7 bases. V dropped 5 bases and J dropped 6; count of bases not matched to a gene: 17. The CDR3 runs to 17 residues. The V gene's germline CDR1 is SGHTA and CDR2 FQGNSA. CDR3 amino acids: CASSPQSGRGYRDTQYF. The CDR3 DNA is TGTGCCAGCAGCCCCCAGTCCGGCAGGGGGTACAGGGATACGCAGTATTTT.

V gene TRBV20-1 combines with J gene TRBJ1-2; 9 bases are a match to TRBD1. Germline values: CDR1 DFQATT, CDR2 SNEGSKA (reference sequence). J was trimmed by 4 bases and V by 6 bases; bases with no gene match: 3. The CDR3 totals 12 residues. CDR3 sequence: CSAPTGGYGYTF. The CDR3 bases are TGCAGTGCCCCGACAGGGGGCTATGGCTACACCTTC.

This clonotype was detected once. A read error may account for a junction end that differs from germline. The chain carries TRBV12-3 or TRBV12-4 and TRBJ1-2; 9 bases fit TRBD1. The CDR3 is made up of 13 amino acids. DNA for the CDR3: TGTGCCAGCAGCCCAGACAGGGGGTATGGCTACAGCTTC. Translated, it gives CASSPDRGYGYSF.

The CDR3 region has the DNA TGCGCCAGCAGCGTGATGCTGGACAATGAGCAGTTCTTC. This translates into CASSVMLDNEQFF. The chain joins TRBV5-1 to TRBJ2-1, with D unresolved. The germline V gene has CDR1 SGHRS and CDR2 YFSETQ. Between the trimmed V and J ends, which lost 4 bases and 5 bases, there was a span of 10 bases. The length of the CDR3 is 13 residues.